One sample yielded the 27 T cell receptor beta chains listed below, sequenced in a study of blood T cell repertoires in COVID-19. The method was immunoSEQ multiplex PCR; TCRdb's version includes in-frame clones alone and lacks a portion of them. The table has 150,000 to 200,000 clones, about 85% seen once. Sequenced: PBMCs or T cells enriched from blood (not recorded which). The source of these receptors is a middle-aged woman in a cohort exposed to, infected with or recovered from COVID-19 (not recorded which).

This sequence joins TRBV5-4 and TRBJ2-2; TRBD1 matches 7 bases. CDR1 and CDR2 (germline): SGHNT, YYREEE (reference sequence). The junction had 4 bases not matched to a gene; V was cut back by 4 bases and J by 7 bases. The CDR3 has 13 amino acids. CDR3 protein: CASSPQGDGELFF. CDR3 sequence (DNA): TGTGCCAGCAGCCCCCAGGGGGACGGGGAGCTGTTTTTT.

The rearrangement links TRBV28 to TRBJ1-1, with 8 bases that match TRBD1. This CDR3 has 19 residues. The germline gives CDR1 MDHEN, CDR2 SYDVKM. V gave up 3 bases and J gave up 10 bases; unmatched junction bases: 25. The CDR3 coding sequence is TGTGCCAGCAGTTTCTTATTCAGGACAGGGCGGGGGAAGGGGAATGGAGCTTTCTTT. Its translation: CASSFLFRTGRGKGNGAFF.

This sequence joins TRBV5-1 and TRBJ1-3; no clear D gene. The CDR3 extends over 13 amino acids. V dropped 0 bases and J dropped 3 bases, with 4 bases sitting between them. From germline, CDR1 is SGHRS and CDR2 YFSETQ. DNA for the CDR3: TGCGCCAGCAGCTTGGATAGTGGAAACACCATATATTTT. Translating gives CASSLDSGNTIYF.

The chain combines TRBV11-3 with TRBJ2-7; D perhaps matches TRBD2 (6 bases). This CDR3 has 16 residues. Germline values: CDR1 SGHNT, CDR2 YENEEA. The V and J ends lost 5 bases and 0 bases respectively, with 17 bases between them. This CDR3 is CASSGRGLVGSYEQYF. CDR3 coding DNA: TGTGCCAGCAGCGGTAGGGGACTGGTGGGCTCCTACGAGCAGTACTTC.

For the CDR3, the DNA is TGCAGTGCTAGAGCCAACAAAGAGCAGTACTTC. Protein product: CSARANKEQYF. V usage is TRBV20-1 and J usage is TRBJ2-7; D ambiguous. The CDR3 is 11 residues long. Trimming took 1 base from V and 7 from J, leaving 8 bases between them. The germline V gene encodes CDR1 DFQATT and CDR2 SNEGSKA (reference sequence).

The gene calls are TRBV9 and TRBJ1-4, with 7 bases that match TRBD1. CDR1 and CDR2 from the germline V gene are SGDLS and YYNGEE. With 1 base clipped from V and 8 bases from J, the junction kept 2 bases outside the gene matches. CDR3 size: 13 residues. DNA of the CDR3: TGTGCCAGCAGCGTAAGAGGGGGCGAAAAACTGTTTTTT. Its translation: CASSVRGGEKLFF.

The J gene is TRBJ2-1, the V gene TRBV27; TRBD2 aligns across 14 bases. Germline-derived CDR1 and CDR2 are MNHEY and SMNVEV (reference sequence). CDR3 length: 16 residues. With V trimmed by 3 bases and J by 8 bases, 6 bases remained unmatched. Here the CDR3 reads CASSLTGTSGSYEQFF. DNA for the CDR3: TGTGCCAGCAGTTTGACCGGGACTAGCGGGAGCTATGAGCAGTTCTTC.

The chain links TRBV12-5 to TRBJ2-7, with 7 bases identical to TRBD1. Trimming took 4 bases from V and 3 from J; bases not matched to a gene: 6. The length of the CDR3 is 14 residues. CDR1 and CDR2 (germline): LGHNT, FRNRAP. CDR3 residues: CASGYWDSYYEQYF. The DNA for the CDR3 is TGTGCTAGTGGTTACTGGGACAGTTACTACGAGCAGTACTTC.

The V gene is TRBV3-1 (or the pseudogene TRBV3-2), the J gene TRBJ1-1; 7 bases map to TRBD1. V dropped 6 bases and J dropped 2; count of bases not matched to a gene: 6. CDR1 and CDR2 from the germline V gene are LGHDT and YNNKEL (reference sequence). The CDR3 length is 14 residues. As DNA, the CDR3 is TGTGCCAGCAGTCTGCGGGACAGAAACACTGAAGCTTTCTTT. This sequence encodes CASSLRDRNTEAFF.

This chain uses TRBV5-1 with TRBJ1-1; D gene uncertain. Trimming left V 0 bases short and J 1 base short, with 13 bases between. This CDR3 comprises 16 residues. CDR1 is SGHRS and CDR2 is YFSETQ in the germline V gene. CDR3 residues: CASSLVAGISNTEAFF. CDR3 coding DNA: TGCGCCAGCAGCTTGGTCGCCGGGATTTCGAACACTGAAGCTTTCTTT.

The gene calls are TRBV20-1 and TRBJ1-1; D gene unclear. This CDR3 is built from 11 residues. The germline V gene encodes CDR1 DFQATT and CDR2 SNEGSKA (reference sequence). The CDR3 DNA reads as TGCAGAGGAGTTATGAACACTGAAGCTTTCTTT. Translated, it gives CRGVMNTEAFF.

This clone was detected once. The chain couples TRBV11-2 to TRBJ1-1, with 8 bases identical to TRBD1. Germline V CDR1 and CDR2: SGHAT, FQNNGV. J was trimmed by 6 bases and V by 1 base; bases with no gene match: 16. The CDR3 spans 18 residues. The DNA for the CDR3 is TGTGCCAGCAGCTTAGCGAATAGCGTGGCAGGGGGCGCCTCTGAAGCTTTCTTT. Translated: CASSLANSVAGGASEAFF.

This chain connects TRBV27 to TRBJ1-4; a possible D gene is TRBD1 (5 bases). Germline loops: CDR1 MNHEY, CDR2 SMNVEV (reference sequence). V lost 5 bases and J 10 bases, leaving 14 bases between the germline ends. The CDR3 spans 13 residues. The CDR3 DNA follows: TGTGCCAGCAGTAGCGGGACCCTCCGAAAACTGTTTTTT. It is translated as CASSSGTLRKLFF.

This clone was seen more than once but under ten times. This rearrangement joins TRBV29-1 to TRBJ2-3; a possible D gene is TRBD2 (6 bases). In germline, CDR1 is SQVTM, CDR2 ANQGSEA. There are 13 residues in the CDR3. The V gene lost 4 bases and the J gene lost 4 bases, with 12 bases spanning the gap. CDR3 in DNA: TGCAGCGTTGCGTCGGGGGAGGCAGATACGCAGTATTTT. Its protein is CSVASGEADTQYF.

This chain uses TRBV6-2 or TRBV6-3 with TRBJ2-3; TRBD2 matches at 8 bases. The CDR3 is 14 amino acids. Germline V gene lookup returns CDR1 MNHEY and CDR2 SVGEGT. Trimming at V came to 3 bases and at J to 4 bases, leaving 3 bases not matched to a gene. CDR3: CASSYGGGPDTQYF. CDR3 in DNA: TGTGCCAGCAGTTATGGCGGGGGGCCAGATACGCAGTATTTT.

The chain combines TRBV5-1 with TRBJ2-3; D unresolved. The CDR3 length is 16 residues. Trimming removed 0 bases from V and 6 bases from J, with 17 bases in between. In germline, CDR1 is SGHRS, CDR2 YFSETQ. CDR3 nucleotide sequence: TGCGCCAGCAGCTTGGGAGGATTCAAGGCTGCGGATACGCAGTATTTT. Amino acids: CASSLGGFKAADTQYF.

This chain joins TRBV2 and TRBJ2-1, with 9 bases fitting TRBD2. V shed 1 base and J 10 bases; nucleotides not matched to a gene: 11. Germline loops: CDR1 SNHLY, CDR2 FYNNEI. The CDR3 spans 16 residues. The CDR3 DNA reads TGTGCCAGCAGTGAAGGAGGTAGCGGGAGACCGTTCGAGCAGTTCTTC. This encodes CASSEGGSGRPFEQFF.

The DNA for the CDR3 is TGTGCCAGCAGCAGAATAAGGGGCCCCAATTCACCCCTCCACTTT. This encodes CASSRIRGPNSPLHF. This chain links TRBV28 with TRBJ1-6; D may be TRBD1 (5 bases). The CDR3 contains 15 residues. CDR1 MDHEN and CDR2 SYDVKM come from the germline V gene. V was cut by 6 bases and J by 7 bases, with 16 bases left in between.

This chain connects TRBV4-1 to TRBJ2-3, with 13 bases lining up with TRBD2. This CDR3 has 18 residues. CDR1 is MGHRA and CDR2 is YSYEKL in the germline V gene. Unmatched junction bases numbered 8, after V lost 3 bases and J lost 2 bases. The CDR3 bases are TGCGCCAGCAGCCACCCTTGGACTAGCGGGGGATACACAGATACGCAGTATTTT. Amino acids: CASSHPWTSGGYTDTQYF.

The V gene is TRBV13, the J gene TRBJ2-1; tentatively, D is TRBD1 (6 bases). V shed 1 base and J shed 6 bases, with 22 bases lying between them. The CDR3 spans 18 residues. CDR1 and CDR2 (germline): PRHDT, FYEKMQ (reference sequence). The CDR3 loop is CASSLESGGGLSSNEQFF. CDR3 sequence (DNA): TGTGCCAGCAGCTTAGAGTCAGGTGGGGGCCTCTCTAGCAATGAGCAGTTCTTC.

The gene calls are TRBV15 and TRBJ2-1; the D gene is possibly TRBD2 (5 bases). The CDR3 loop spans 15 amino acids. Germline CDR1 LNHNV, CDR2 YYDKDF (reference sequence). The V end was cut by 7 bases, the J end by 7 bases, with 20 bases between. The CDR3 DNA follows: TGTGCCACCAACCCGGGATCGGAAATTCCTAATGAGCAGTTCTTC. This encodes CATNPGSEIPNEQFF.

This chain joins TRBV6-6 and TRBJ2-7; 8 bases fit TRBD1. Germline V lookup: CDR1 MNHNY, CDR2 SVGAGI (reference sequence). This CDR3 has 12 residues. V shed 5 bases and J 6 bases; nucleotides not matched to a gene: 3. DNA of the CDR3: TGTGCCAGCAGTAGGACAGGGTCCGAGCAGTACTTC. Its protein is CASSRTGSEQYF.

This chain links TRBV13 with TRBJ1-1; possible D gene TRBD1, 6 bases. The CDR3 runs 15 residues. Trimming shortened V by 4 bases and J by 0 bases, and 12 bases separated the two germline ends. From germline, CDR1 is PRHDT and CDR2 FYEKMQ (reference sequence). CDR3 sequence reads: CASSSYRAMNTEAFF. In DNA, the CDR3 is TGTGCCAGCAGCTCGTACAGGGCAATGAACACTGAAGCTTTCTTT.

The chain joins TRBV14 to TRBJ1-5; a possible D gene is TRBD1 (5 bases). Germline CDR1 reads SGHDN; CDR2 reads FVKESK. Trimming left V 0 bases short and J 5 bases short, with 8 bases between. The CDR3 runs 14 residues. The CDR3 spells CASSQEGRDQPQHF. In DNA, the CDR3 is TGTGCCAGCAGCCAAGAGGGCAGGGATCAGCCCCAGCATTTT.

The rearrangement links TRBV18 to TRBJ1-2; 7 bases agree with TRBD1. Germline values: CDR1 KGHSH, CDR2 LQKENI. With 2 bases clipped from V and 1 base from J, the junction kept 7 bases outside the gene matches. The length of the CDR3 is 16 residues. The CDR3 sequence: CASSPTGASSNYGYTF. As DNA, the CDR3 is TGTGCCAGCTCACCAACAGGGGCGTCCAGTAACTATGGCTACACCTTC.

The chain carries TRBV19 and TRBJ1-5; 7 bases are a match to TRBD1. Trimming at V came to 4 bases and at J to 7 bases, leaving 10 bases not matched to a gene. The germline CDR1 and CDR2 sequences are LNHDA and SQIVND (reference sequence). The CDR3 runs 15 residues. CDR3 loop: CASSKTTGRYQPQHF. CDR3 nucleotides: TGTGCCAGTAGTAAAACGACAGGGAGGTACCAGCCCCAGCATTTT. Full variable domain (remainder filled in from reference TRBV19 and TRBJ1-5): DGGITQSPKYLFRKEGQNVTLSCEQNLNHDAMYWYRQDPGQGLRLIYYSQIVNDFQKGDIAEGYSVSREKKESFPLTVTSAQKNPTAFYLCASSKTTGRYQPQHFGDGTRLSIL.

The chain carries TRBV5-8 and TRBJ1-1; D gene ambiguous. Looked up from germline, CDR1 is SGHTS and CDR2 is YDEGEE. The CDR3 runs to 14 residues. With 4 bases removed from V and 1 base from J, the gap between germline ends came to 11 bases. The CDR3 here is CASSPGSRNTEAFF. DNA for the CDR3: TGTGCCAGCAGCCCGGGATCCAGGAACACTGAAGCTTTCTTT.